Below are 3 T cell receptor beta chains sequenced from a single sample in a study of blood T cell repertoires in COVID-19. The repertoire was sequenced with immunoSEQ multiplex PCR; TCRdb's copy has only in-frame clones and lacks some. The repertoire has roughly 440,000 clones, about 87% of them found once; the top ten carry around 12%. The sample consisted of peripheral blood. The source of these receptors is a woman between 50 and 59 years old with COVID-19, enrolled during active disease.

V is TRBV5-6 and J is TRBJ1-5; D call uncertain. Per the germline V gene, CDR1 is SGHDT and CDR2 is YYEEEE. Deletions cut 4 bases from V and 11 bases from J, with 22 bases between. The CDR3 is made up of 15 amino acids. The CDR3 sequence is CASSPRRTPYGAQHF. CDR3 coding DNA: TGTGCCAGCAGCCCACGTCGGACTCCTTATGGGGCCCAGCATTTT. Together with reference TRBV5-6 and TRBJ1-5, the CDR3 gives the full variable domain: DAGVTQSPTHLIKTRGQQVTLRCSPKSGHDTVSWYQQALGQGPQFIFQYYEEEERQRGNFPDRFSGHQFPNYSSELNVNALLLGDSALYLCASSPRRTPYGAQHFGDGTRLSIL.

This clone appeared once. The chain is built from TRBV19 and TRBJ1-2; D is possibly TRBD1 (6 bases). Trimming cost V 3 bases and J 6 bases, with 20 bases left between them. CDR3 size: 16 residues. Germline V lookup: CDR1 LNHDA, CDR2 SQIVND (reference sequence). As DNA, the CDR3 is TGTGCCAGTAGTATCGGTTTTACTTCAGGGGCGGATGGCTACACCTTC. Amino acids: CASSIGFTSGADGYTF.

V gene TRBV6-5 combines with J gene TRBJ1-2; the D gene is possibly TRBD1 (5 bases). This CDR3 is built from 14 residues. The germline V gene encodes CDR1 MNHEY and CDR2 SVGAGI. Deletions cut 8 bases from V and 4 bases from J, with 17 bases between. The CDR3 loop is CASRTGRGVYGYTF. The CDR3 nucleotides are TGTGCCAGCCGCACAGGACGCGGCGTCTATGGCTACACCTTC.